This T cell receptor beta chain was identified in a study of blood T cells in healthy people across ages. A sample-barcoded 5' primer and a J-beta primer mix were used in a second PCR of roughly 7 to 12 cycles. The study obtained at least 3 million CDR3-containing paired-end reads from every sample. TCRdb used MiXCR to reprocess the 5' RACE reads, holding one entry per CDR3 protein. The data show about 970,000 distinct CDR3 sequences, 51% seen once. Trimming left V 5 bases short and J 10 bases short, with 9 bases between. This CDR3 is built from 12 residues. Total RNA was isolated from each sample in quantities of at least 6 micrograms.

The source is an older woman in good health. What was sequenced was blood. This chain uses TRBV12-3 or TRBV12-4 with TRBJ1-6; no reliable D call. CDR3 region: CASSPFKSPLHF. CDR3 sequence (DNA): TGTGCCAGCAGTCCTTTCAAGTCACCCCTCCACTTT.